These 23 T cell receptor beta chains came from one sample sequenced in a study of T cell responses to AZD1222 COVID-19 vaccine. The assay was immunoSEQ multiplex PCR, and TCRdb's table has in-frame clones only and misses some. The sample yields about 120,000 clones, roughly nine tenths seen once. This material consisted of peripheral blood, taken on day 0 of AZD1222 vaccination. Receptors originate from an adult in good health.

This chain connects TRBV6-1 to TRBJ2-3; TRBD1 is a possible D gene (7 bases). The ends were cut back, 2 bases at V and 2 bases at J, with 14 bases in the middle. Germline V gene lookup returns CDR1 MNHNS and CDR2 SASEGT. The CDR3 extends over 16 amino acids. CDR3 bases: TGTGCCAGCAGTGAAAGGGCAGGGGGGTTCACAGATACGCAGTATTTT. Its translation is CASSERAGGFTDTQYF.

This clone has a single count. This chain uses TRBV5-1 with TRBJ2-2, with TRBD2 matching over 7 bases. After removal of 0 bases from V and 1 base from J, the junction contained 3 bases not matched to a gene. The CDR3 has 16 amino acids. Per germline, CDR1 SGHRS and CDR2 YFSETQ. The DNA for the CDR3 is TGCGCCAGCAGCTTGGGACTAGCAATGAACACCGGGGAGCTGTTTTTT. As protein: CASSLGLAMNTGELFF. The entire variable domain, with the rest obtained from reference TRBV5-1 and TRBJ2-2, is as follows: KAGVTQTPRYLIKTRGQQVTLSCSPISGHRSVSWYQQTPGQGLQFLFEYFSETQRNKGNFPGRFSGRQFSNSRSEMNVSTLELGDSALYLCASSLGLAMNTGELFFGEGSRLTVL.

The chain combines TRBV5-4 with TRBJ1-3; 11 positions match TRBD1. The V gene's germline CDR1 is SGHNT and CDR2 YYREEE (reference sequence). The V gene end was trimmed by 3 bases and the J gene end by 4 bases; junction bases not matched to a gene: 6. This CDR3 is built from 16 residues. The CDR3 protein is CASSSGDRGTGNTIYF. The CDR3 region has the DNA TGTGCCAGCAGCTCAGGGGACAGGGGGACGGGAAACACCATATATTTT.

Many counts were recorded for this clone. V usage is TRBV7-9 and J usage is TRBJ2-1; D is possibly TRBD2 (6 bases). The CDR3 runs to 17 residues. Per germline, CDR1 SEHNR and CDR2 FQNEAQ (reference sequence). V lost 5 bases, J lost 7 bases, and 24 bases lay in between. CDR3 bases: TGTGCCAGCAGCGAACCCGATAGCGGAGTAACCCGGAATGAGCAGTTCTTC. Its protein product is CASSEPDSGVTRNEQFF.

The chain carries TRBV15 and TRBJ1-1; 7 positions agree with TRBD1. This CDR3 contains 15 residues. CDR1 and CDR2 from the germline V gene are LNHNV and YYDKDF (reference sequence). The V and J ends lost 7 bases and 3 bases, in that order; junction bases with no gene match: 11. CDR3: CATTFRGGAYTEAFF. In nucleotides, the CDR3 is TGTGCCACCACCTTTAGAGGGGGCGCGTACACTGAAGCTTTCTTT.

This clone occurred once. The junction differs from germline at one of its ends, possibly a read error. The chain carries TRBV28 and TRBJ1-3; D gene unclear. Germline V gene sequence: CDR1 MDHEN, CDR2 SYDVKM. CDR3 length: 12 amino acids. CDR3 sequence: CACSSSGNTIYF. The DNA of the CDR3 is TGTGCCTGCAGTAGCTCTGGAAACACCATATATTTT.

The CDR3 loop is CASTQGGETQYF. In DNA, the CDR3 is TGTGCCAGCACGCAAGGTGGGGAGACCCAGTACTTC. The chain has TRBV2 and TRBJ2-5; no firm D call. Per germline, CDR1 SNHLY and CDR2 FYNNEI. The CDR3 extends over 12 amino acids. V was pared by 7 bases and J by 5 bases, with 11 bases between.

The chain carries TRBV5-8 and TRBJ1-4; perhaps TRBD1 as D (5 bases). This CDR3 has 14 residues. Germline V gives CDR1 SGHTS, CDR2 YDEGEE. Trimming cost V 4 bases and J 6 bases, with 13 bases left between them. The DNA of the CDR3 is TGTGCCAGCAGCCGAAGGAGGGGCCATGAAAAACTGTTTTTT. It codes for CASSRRRGHEKLFF. The whole variable domain, remainder taken from reference TRBV5-8 and TRBJ1-4, is EAGVTQSPTHLIKTRGQQATLRCSPISGHTSVYWYQQALGLGLQFLLWYDEGEERNRGNFPPRFSGRQFPNYSSELNVNALELEDSALYLCASSRRRGHEKLFFGSGTQLSVL.

The gene calls are TRBV2 and TRBJ2-2; D perhaps matches TRBD2 (7 bases). V lost 1 base and J 2 bases, leaving 17 bases between the germline ends. Germline V CDR1 and CDR2: SNHLY, FYNNEI. The CDR3 covers 18 residues. CDR3 sequence: CASSEEGGLVRNTGELFF. CDR3 DNA sequence: TGTGCCAGCAGTGAAGAGGGGGGGCTCGTCAGAAACACCGGGGAGCTGTTTTTT.

A note on this clone: Additional DNA sequences in this sample encode the identical CDR3. The chain joins TRBV7-2 to TRBJ1-1; D not certain. Germline V CDR1 and CDR2: SGHTA, FQGNSA. This CDR3 is 14 amino acids long. Trimming took 5 bases from V and 7 from J, leaving 17 bases between them. CDR3 nucleotides: TGTGCCAGCAGCCCCCGACGGGGAGGGAGTGAAGCTTTCTTT. Protein: CASSPRRGGSEAFF.

The chain employs TRBV29-1 and TRBJ2-2; TRBD2 agrees at 8 bases. Germline V CDR1 and CDR2: SQVTM, ANQGSEA. CDR3 size: 13 residues. Trimming took 4 bases from V and 5 from J; bases not matched to a gene: 3. CDR3 sequence: CSVVRGGTGELFF. CDR3 DNA sequence: TGCAGCGTTGTTCGGGGGGGGACCGGGGAGCTGTTTTTT.

J is TRBJ2-3 and V is TRBV18; no firm D call. This CDR3 has 11 residues. Trimming shortened V by 1 base and J by 5 bases, and 1 base separated the two germline ends. The germline V gene has CDR1 KGHSH and CDR2 LQKENI. This CDR3 is CASSPLDTQYF. CDR3 nucleotide sequence: TGTGCCAGCTCACCACTAGATACGCAGTATTTT.

The chain recombines TRBV28 with TRBJ1-6; D unresolved. Germline-derived CDR1 and CDR2 are MDHEN and SYDVKM. This CDR3 contains 13 residues. V dropped 6 bases and J dropped 2 bases, with 5 bases sitting between them. The CDR3: CASRPAYNSPLHF. The CDR3 DNA reads as TGTGCCAGCAGACCTGCCTATAATTCACCCCTCCACTTT.

This chain uses TRBV7-8 with TRBJ2-7; tentatively, D is TRBD2 (5 bases). The CDR3 has 14 amino acids. V lost 5 bases and J lost 0, with 11 bases in between. Germline V gives CDR1 SGHVS, CDR2 FQNEAQ. CDR3 nucleotide sequence: TGTGCCAGCAGCCCCTCGAGGGCCTCCTACGAGCAGTACTTC. Its translation is CASSPSRASYEQYF.

Written as DNA, the CDR3 is TGTGCCAGCAGCTTAGCGGGCAGCCTCCAAGAGACCCAGTACTTC. Translation gives CASSLAGSLQETQYF. This rearrangement joins TRBV7-2 to TRBJ2-5; D is uncertain. The CDR3 has 15 residues. V lost 0 bases and J 1 base, leaving 9 bases between the germline ends. Germline values: CDR1 SGHTA, CDR2 FQGNSA.

The J gene is TRBJ1-2, the V gene TRBV2; D is uncertain. V was clipped by 5 bases and J by 8 bases, with 21 bases between them. CDR1 is SNHLY, CDR2 FYNNEI, per germline. The CDR3 is 15 amino acids. DNA for the CDR3: TGTGCCAGCAGTAGATACACCGGGGATATAGGCGGCTACACCTTC. Translated: CASSRYTGDIGGYTF.

The chain recombines TRBV10-3 with TRBJ2-1; 12 nucleotides agree with TRBD2. The CDR3 spans 15 residues. Germline V gives CDR1 ENHRY, CDR2 SYGVKD. CDR3: CAASGGEGSYNEQFF. The CDR3 nucleotides are TGTGCGGCTAGCGGGGGGGAAGGCTCCTACAATGAGCAGTTCTTC.

The V and J genes are TRBV5-8 and TRBJ1-6; D is unresolved. This CDR3 comprises 16 residues. V shed 2 bases and J shed 9 bases, with 18 bases lying between them. Germline V CDR1 and CDR2: SGHTS, YDEGEE. CDR3 residues: CASSFAITNWFSPLHF. In DNA, the CDR3 is TGTGCCAGCAGCTTTGCAATTACCAACTGGTTTTCACCCCTCCACTTT. The full variable domain, completed using reference TRBV5-8 and TRBJ1-6, is EAGVTQSPTHLIKTRGQQATLRCSPISGHTSVYWYQQALGLGLQFLLWYDEGEERNRGNFPPRFSGRQFPNYSSELNVNALELEDSALYLCASSFAITNWFSPLHFGNGTRLTVT.

V is TRBV30 and J is TRBJ1-2; 7 bases agree with TRBD1. Germline V lookup: CDR1 GTSNPN, CDR2 SVGIG (reference sequence). J gave up 4 bases and V 0 bases, and 14 bases lay outside the gene matches. The CDR3 spans 17 residues. DNA of the CDR3: TGTGCCTGGAGTGTATCCCTCATACGACAGGGAACCTATGGCTACACCTTC. Amino acid sequence: CAWSVSLIRQGTYGYTF.

In its sample, this clone was seen once. V gene TRBV13 combines with J gene TRBJ1-5; tentative D call: TRBD1 (6 bases). This CDR3 contains 15 residues. Looked up from germline, CDR1 is PRHDT and CDR2 is FYEKMQ (reference sequence). V was shortened by 5 bases and J by 3 bases, with 14 bases between the two germline ends. CDR3 loop: CASSLAGDNNQPQHF. The CDR3 region has the DNA TGTGCCAGCAGCCTAGCTGGGGACAACAATCAGCCCCAGCATTTT.

The CDR3 region is CASSPDTQETQYF. The CDR3 region has the DNA TGTGCCAGCAGTCCGGACACCCAAGAGACCCAGTACTTC. The genes are TRBV12-3 or TRBV12-4 and TRBJ2-5; tentative D call: TRBD1 (5 bases). The CDR3 has 13 residues. The ends were cut back, 5 bases at V and 1 base at J, with 8 bases in the middle.

The chain combines TRBV7-2 with TRBJ1-6; D gene uncertain. V was pared by 1 base and J by 0 bases, with 4 bases between. CDR1 is SGHTA and CDR2 is FQGNSA in the germline V gene. The CDR3 has 15 residues. The CDR3: CASSLESSYNSPLHF. Written as DNA, the CDR3 is TGTGCCAGCAGCTTAGAGAGCTCCTATAATTCACCCCTCCACTTT.

The rearrangement uses TRBV13 and TRBJ1-2, with 10 bases that match TRBD1. Germline V gives CDR1 PRHDT, CDR2 FYEKMQ (reference sequence). The trim removed 8 bases at V and 3 bases at J, leaving 12 bases unmatched. CDR3 length: 16 residues. The CDR3 region has the DNA TGTGCCAGCTCGACAGGTGGGGACAGGGGAGACTATGGCTACACCTTC. It yields the protein CASSTGGDRGDYGYTF.